What follows describes a single T cell receptor (beta chain). This sample was taken from a study of shared clonotypes between healthy human individuals. Around 200 ng DNA, tens of thousands of T cell genomes, went into each sorted-subset replicate PCR. Assay: immunoSEQ multiplex PCR; the TCRdb copy retains only in-frame clones and omits some. The sample lists more than 150,000 clones; just under 95% were seen once. The CDR3 runs to 12 residues. The ends were cut back, 1 base at V and 10 bases at J, with 8 bases in the middle. Germline CDR1 is MDHEN and CDR2 is SYDVKM. Sequencing was performed on naive CD4+ T cells sorted from blood. Specified subset: CD45RA+ positively selected. The chain combines TRBV28 with TRBJ2-1; D unresolved. The TCR was taken from a woman in her thirties in good health. CDR3 bases: TGTGCCAGCAGTTTATCTTTCCAAGAGCAGTTCTTC. It yields the protein CASSLSFQEQFF.